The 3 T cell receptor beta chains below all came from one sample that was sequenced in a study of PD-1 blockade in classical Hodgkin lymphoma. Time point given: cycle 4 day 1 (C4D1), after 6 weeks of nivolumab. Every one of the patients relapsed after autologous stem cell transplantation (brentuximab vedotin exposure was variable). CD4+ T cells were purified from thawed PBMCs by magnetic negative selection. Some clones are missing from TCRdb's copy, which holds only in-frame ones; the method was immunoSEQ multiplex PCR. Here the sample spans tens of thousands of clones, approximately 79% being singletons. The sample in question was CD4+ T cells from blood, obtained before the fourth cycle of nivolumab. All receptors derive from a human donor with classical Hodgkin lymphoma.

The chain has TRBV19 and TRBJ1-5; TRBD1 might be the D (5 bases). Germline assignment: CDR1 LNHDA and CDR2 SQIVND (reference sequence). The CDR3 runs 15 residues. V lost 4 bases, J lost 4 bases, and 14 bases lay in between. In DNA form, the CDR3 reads TGTGCCAGTAGTAAAGAAGGGGCAATTAATCAGCCCCAGCATTTT. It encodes CASSKEGAINQPQHF.

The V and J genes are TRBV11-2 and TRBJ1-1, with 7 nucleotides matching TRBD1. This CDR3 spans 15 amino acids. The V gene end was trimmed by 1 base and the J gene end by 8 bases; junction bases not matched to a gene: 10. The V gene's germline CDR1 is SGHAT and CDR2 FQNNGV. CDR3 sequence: CASSLGQGGVGEAFF. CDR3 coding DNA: TGTGCCAGCAGCTTAGGACAGGGAGGGGTCGGGGAAGCTTTCTTT.

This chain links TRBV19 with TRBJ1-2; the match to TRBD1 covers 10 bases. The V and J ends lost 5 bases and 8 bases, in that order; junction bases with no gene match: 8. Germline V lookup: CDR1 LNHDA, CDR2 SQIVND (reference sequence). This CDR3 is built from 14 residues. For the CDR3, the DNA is TGTGCCAGTAGTGCGGGACAGGGGTCTCACGGCTACACCTTC. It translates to CASSAGQGSHGYTF.